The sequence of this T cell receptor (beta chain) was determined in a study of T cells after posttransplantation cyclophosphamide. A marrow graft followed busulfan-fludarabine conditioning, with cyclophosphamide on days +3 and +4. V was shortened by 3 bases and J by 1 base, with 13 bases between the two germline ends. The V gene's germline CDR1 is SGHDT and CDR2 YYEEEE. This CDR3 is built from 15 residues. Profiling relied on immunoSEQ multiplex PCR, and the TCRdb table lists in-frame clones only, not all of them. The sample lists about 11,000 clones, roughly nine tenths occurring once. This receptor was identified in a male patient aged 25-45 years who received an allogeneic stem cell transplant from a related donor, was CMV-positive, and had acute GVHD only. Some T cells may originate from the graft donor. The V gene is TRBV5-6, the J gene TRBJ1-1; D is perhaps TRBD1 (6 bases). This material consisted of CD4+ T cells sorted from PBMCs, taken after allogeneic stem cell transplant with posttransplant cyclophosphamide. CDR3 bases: TGTGCCAGCAGCTCTACCAACAGGGCGAACACTGAAGCTTTCTTT. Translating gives CASSSTNRANTEAFF.